This passage covers 13 T cell receptor beta chains from one sample sequenced in a study of cytomegalovirus exposure and HLA in healthy donors. 13 Jbeta primers and 60 Vbeta primers were used for the PCR. This table comes from immunoSEQ multiplex PCR, and its TCRdb copy is limited to in-frame clones, with some not included. The sample lists some 140,000 clones, 76% occurring once. Sequenced material: PBMCs. Receptors were obtained from a man aged 35 to 55 in good health and CMV-seronegative.

This rearrangement joins TRBV5-1 to TRBJ1-2; 11 bases align to TRBD1. CDR3 length: 15 residues. J lost 5 bases, V lost 4 bases, and 7 bases had no gene match. Per the germline V gene, CDR1 is SGHRS and CDR2 is YFSETQ. Written as DNA, the CDR3 is TGCGCCAGCAGCCGAGGACAGGGGGCGTCTTATGGCTACACCTTC. It translates to CASSRGQGASYGYTF.

The chain uses TRBV28 and TRBJ2-7, with D maybe TRBD2 (5 bases). Looked up from germline, CDR1 is MDHEN and CDR2 is SYDVKM. The CDR3 consists of 13 residues. Trimming stripped 7 bases from V and 3 bases from J, with 13 bases between. CDR3 amino acids: CASKQRTYYEQYF. The CDR3 region has the DNA TGTGCCAGCAAGCAGCGGACCTACTACGAGCAGTACTTC.

J is TRBJ2-3 and V is TRBV9; D uncertain. V was trimmed by 0 bases and J by 1 base, leaving 12 bases between them. The V gene's germline CDR1 is SGDLS and CDR2 YYNGEE. The CDR3 spans 16 residues. CDR3 sequence reads: CASSVAVEGGTDTQYF. The DNA of the CDR3 is TGTGCCAGCAGCGTAGCAGTCGAAGGAGGCACAGATACGCAGTATTTT.

The chain couples TRBV6-5 to TRBJ2-3, with 7 bases matching TRBD2. With V trimmed by 5 bases and J by 4 bases, 3 bases remained unmatched. Germline V lookup: CDR1 MNHEY, CDR2 SVGAGI. The CDR3 consists of 13 residues. For the CDR3, the DNA is TGTGCCAGCAGTCTAGGGAGGGCAGATACGCAGTATTTT. Translating gives CASSLGRADTQYF.

Only one count was recorded for this clone. The chain uses TRBV5-1 and TRBJ1-2; a weak D match, TRBD1 (5 bases). The V end lost 4 bases, the J end lost 0 bases, and 7 bases lay between the germline ends. This CDR3 is built from 13 residues. CDR1 is SGHRS and CDR2 is YFSETQ in the germline V gene. The CDR3 nucleotides read TGCGCCAGCAGCACAGGTCCTAACTATGGCTACACCTTC. Translating it yields CASSTGPNYGYTF.

This chain joins TRBV27 and TRBJ2-7, with D possibly being TRBD1 (7 bases). V lost 3 bases and J 3 bases, leaving 15 bases between the germline ends. The length of the CDR3 is 15 residues. Per the germline V gene, CDR1 is MNHEY and CDR2 is SMNVEV (reference sequence). The CDR3: CASSFVRDSFYEQYF. The CDR3 DNA sequence: TGTGCCAGCAGTTTCGTGCGGGACAGCTTCTACGAGCAGTACTTC.

The CDR3 loop is CASSYRLDRIYNEQFF. Written as DNA, the CDR3 is TGTGCCAGCAGTTACAGGCTGGACAGAATATACAATGAGCAGTTCTTC. The V gene is TRBV6-6, the J gene TRBJ2-1, with D possibly matching TRBD1 (6 bases). Deletions cut 2 bases from V and 4 bases from J, with 15 bases between. This CDR3 contains 16 residues. Germline CDR1 reads MNHNY; CDR2 reads SVGAGI (reference sequence).

The V gene is TRBV21-1, the J gene TRBJ2-7; the D segment call TRBD2 is taken from the table without a DNA check. TRBV21-1 is an annotated pseudogene. This CDR3 comprises 14 residues. The CDR3 DNA sequence: TGTGCCAGCAGCAAGGGGAGAGGGTCCTACGAGCAGTACTTC. As protein: CASSKGRGSYEQYF.

The chain carries TRBV7-2 and TRBJ2-2, with D possibly being TRBD1 (6 bases). CDR1 is SGHTA, CDR2 FQGNSA, per germline. The V gene lost 5 bases and the J gene lost 2 bases, with 15 bases spanning the gap. This CDR3 has 16 residues. This CDR3 is CASSPRQARNTGELFF. The CDR3 bases are TGTGCCAGCAGCCCCCGACAGGCACGCAACACCGGGGAGCTGTTTTTT.

This chain connects TRBV4-1 to TRBJ1-2; D is unresolved. CDR1 is MGHRA and CDR2 is YSYEKL in the germline V gene. Trimming removed 1 base from V and 4 bases from J, with 16 bases in between. This CDR3 is 16 amino acids long. The CDR3 coding sequence is TGCGCCAGCAGCCAAGGGGGAGGGCCTTCTATCTATGGCTACACCTTC. The encoded protein is CASSQGGGPSIYGYTF.

The rearrangement joins TRBV28 to TRBJ1-4; D unclear. The CDR3 loop spans 13 amino acids. Trimming pared 8 bases from V and 7 bases from J, leaving 14 bases between. Germline V lookup: CDR1 MDHEN, CDR2 SYDVKM. The CDR3 region is CASLNLPGEKLFF. CDR3 in DNA: TGTGCCAGCCTAAACCTCCCGGGTGAAAAACTGTTTTTT.

J is TRBJ2-3 and V is TRBV7-2; 15 positions match TRBD2. The CDR3 length is 19 residues. The germline V gene encodes CDR1 SGHTA and CDR2 FQGNSA. After removal of 4 bases from V and 4 bases from J, the junction contained 12 bases not matched to a gene. CDR3 in amino acids: CASSSLYGLAGGHADTQYF. Written as DNA, the CDR3 is TGTGCCAGCAGCTCTCTATACGGACTAGCGGGGGGGCACGCAGATACGCAGTATTTT.

The chain uses TRBV10-2 and TRBJ2-5, with 9 bases aligning to TRBD1. This CDR3 contains 14 residues. Germline trimming cut 8 bases from V and 5 bases from J; bases unmatched to any gene: 9. Germline-derived CDR1 and CDR2 are WSHSY and SAAADI. The CDR3 DNA follows: TGCGCCAGCCGAGGGACAGGGAGACGGGAGACCCAGTACTTC. This sequence encodes CASRGTGRRETQYF.